Listed here is a single T cell receptor (beta chain). This CDR3 is 16 amino acids long. J lost 1 base, V lost 4 bases, and 5 bases had no gene match. The V gene's germline CDR1 is SGDLS and CDR2 YYNGEE. Per the original methods: Using reference gene primer amplification, nucleated cell counts were estimated. Clones were sequenced by immunoSEQ multiplex PCR, and TCRdb holds only the in-frame ones, with some missing. The V and J calls and clone size come from that table; D and trimming were worked out from the DNA. The sample contains hundreds of thousands of clones, around 90% of which appear only once. This entry is derived from a study of blood T cell repertoires in COVID-19. Study in general: Researchers got acute and convalescent COVID-19 samples from the United States, Italy and Spain.

This sequence was found in a woman aged 40 to 50 who had recovered from COVID-19. The source material was peripheral blood. The V call is TRBV9, the J call TRBJ2-1, with 10 bases aligning to TRBD1. Written as DNA, the CDR3 is TGTGCCAGCAGCCCGACAGGGGGCGTTTCCTACAATGAGCAGTTCTTC. It specifies CASSPTGGVSYNEQFF.